Below are 19 T cell receptor beta chains sequenced from a single sample in a study of shared clonotypes between healthy human individuals. Profiled with immunoSEQ multiplex PCR; TCRdb holds only in-frame clones, not every one. Of approximately 2.3 million clones detected, just over 90% appear once; the ten largest clones hold about 0.41%. Material for sequencing was naive CD4+ T cells from PBMCs. As for subset: CD45RA+ positively selected. These TCRs come from a man between 18 and 35 years old in good health. Some clones in this sample may be carry-over from other donors' samples.

To note about this clone: Other DNA sequences from this sample encode an identical CDR3 as well. CDR3 nucleotides: TGTGCCAGCAGTCGGACAAGCAATCAGCCCCAGCATTTT. It is translated as CASSRTSNQPQHF. The V and J genes are TRBV6-5 and TRBJ1-5; possible D gene TRBD1, 5 bases. CDR3 length: 13 amino acids. V lost 5 bases and J lost 1, with 6 bases in between. The germline gives CDR1 MNHEY, CDR2 SVGAGI.

The V and J genes are TRBV5-1 and TRBJ1-2, with D possibly TRBD1 on 6 matching bases. V gave up 0 bases and J gave up 3 bases, with 9 bases separating them. The CDR3 is made up of 14 amino acids. Germline V lookup: CDR1 SGHRS, CDR2 YFSETQ. CDR3 in DNA: TGCGCCAGCAGCTTGGGGGCAGGGGACTATGGCTACACCTTC. Its protein is CASSLGAGDYGYTF.

The chain recombines TRBV28 with TRBJ2-7; 7 bases line up with TRBD2. The CDR3 loop spans 14 amino acids. After removal of 5 bases from V and 2 bases from J, the junction contained 6 bases not matched to a gene. The germline V gene encodes CDR1 MDHEN and CDR2 SYDVKM. The CDR3 sequence: CASSHGTITYEQYF. CDR3 sequence (DNA): TGTGCCAGCAGTCACGGGACTATTACCTACGAGCAGTACTTC.

V gene TRBV12-5 combines with J gene TRBJ2-1, with D possibly TRBD2 on 5 matching bases. Trimming left V 5 bases short and J 11 bases short, with 28 bases between. Germline V gene data show CDR1 as LGHNT and CDR2 as FRNRAP. This CDR3 spans 17 amino acids. CDR3 in amino acids: CASGPGPGGSQLLKQFF. CDR3 bases: TGTGCTAGTGGTCCCGGCCCTGGCGGGTCCCAGCTATTAAAGCAGTTCTTC.

The chain's CDR3 is CASSPSRGQETQYF. The CDR3, as DNA: TGTGCCAGCAGCCCTTCCAGGGGGCAAGAGACCCAGTACTTC. The rearrangement links TRBV11-3 to TRBJ2-5; the match to TRBD1 covers 7 bases. Germline trimming cut 5 bases from V and 2 bases from J; bases unmatched to any gene: 5. The CDR3 is made up of 14 amino acids. Germline CDR1 and CDR2: SGHNT and YENEEA.

Comments on this clone: The identical CDR3 is also encoded by other nucleotide sequences in the sample. The chain carries TRBV25-1 and TRBJ2-5; either TRBD1 or TRBD2 may fit D (5 bases each). Trimming left V 3 bases short and J 5 bases short, with 16 bases between. The CDR3 runs to 15 residues. Germline V gives CDR1 MGHDK, CDR2 SYGVNS. CDR3 amino acids: CASSDLNVEGETQYF. CDR3 coding DNA: TGTGCCAGCAGTGATTTGAACGTCGAGGGGGAGACCCAGTACTTC. The variable domain in full, with the rest retrieved from reference TRBV25-1 and TRBJ2-5, is EADIYQTPRYLVIGTGKKITLECSQTMGHDKMYWYQQDPGMELHLIHYSYGVNSTEKGDLSSESTVSRIRTEHFPLTLESARPSHTSQYLCASSDLNVEGETQYFGPGTRLLVL.

CDR3: CASRERAYNEQFF. DNA for the CDR3: TGTGCCAGCAGGGAAAGAGCCTACAATGAGCAGTTCTTC. V and J are TRBV27 and TRBJ2-1; unclear D gene. CDR1 MNHEY and CDR2 SMNVEV come from the germline V gene (reference sequence). The CDR3 loop spans 13 amino acids. V was pared by 6 bases and J by 2 bases, with 8 bases between.

The chain joins TRBV7-2 to TRBJ2-7, with TRBD2 matching over 7 bases. With 2 bases clipped from V and 6 bases from J, the junction kept 10 bases outside the gene matches. In germline, CDR1 is SGHTA, CDR2 FQGNSA. The CDR3 totals 15 residues. In nucleotides, the CDR3 is TGTGCCAGCAGCTTACGCCTAGCGGTCCCCGGCGAGCAGTACTTC. Protein product: CASSLRLAVPGEQYF.

This rearrangement joins TRBV30 to TRBJ2-3, with 11 nucleotides matching TRBD2. Trimming removed 0 bases from V and 0 bases from J; junction bases left unmatched: 11. CDR1 and CDR2 (germline): GTSNPN, SVGIG (reference sequence). This CDR3 has 19 residues. The chain's CDR3 is CAWSVMGYSGRGSTDTQYF. The CDR3 nucleotides read TGTGCCTGGAGTGTCATGGGGTATAGCGGGAGGGGGAGCACAGATACGCAGTATTTT.

The chain uses TRBV6-1 and TRBJ2-2; 8 bases agree with TRBD1. V shed 6 bases and J 6 bases; nucleotides not matched to a gene: 6. The CDR3 extends over 14 amino acids. Germline V lookup: CDR1 MNHNS, CDR2 SASEGT. This CDR3 reads CASRGQGGSGELFF. DNA for the CDR3: TGTGCCAGCAGAGGACAGGGTGGGTCCGGGGAGCTGTTTTTT.

V gene TRBV5-1 combines with J gene TRBJ1-2; D is unresolved. This CDR3 is built from 13 residues. Germline loops: CDR1 SGHRS, CDR2 YFSETQ. Trimming cost V 2 bases and J 5 bases, with 10 bases left between them. The CDR3 sequence: CASSFGYPYGYTF. CDR3 bases: TGCGCCAGCAGCTTCGGCTACCCGTATGGCTACACCTTC.

The chain couples TRBV4-1 to TRBJ2-3; D is unresolved. Per the germline V gene, CDR1 is MGHRA and CDR2 is YSYEKL. Trimming removed 1 base from V and 0 bases from J, with 11 bases in between. This CDR3 is 16 amino acids long. CDR3 sequence (DNA): TGCGCCAGCAGCCAAGTGCCGCAGGATAGCACAGATACGCAGTATTTT. It yields the protein CASSQVPQDSTDTQYF.

Details on this clone: The same CDR3 is also encoded by other DNA sequences in this sample. The chain uses TRBV7-2 and TRBJ2-7, with no clear D. The CDR3 has 14 residues. Germline lookup yields CDR1 SGHTA and CDR2 FQGNSA. V dropped 3 bases and J dropped 0 bases, with 9 bases sitting between them. CDR3 bases: TGTGCCAGCAGCTTTTCTCGAGCCTCCTACGAGCAGTACTTC. Protein product: CASSFSRASYEQYF.

In regard to this clone: The sample has other DNA sequences that encode this CDR3 too. The chain uses TRBV5-1 and TRBJ2-2; no definite D call. From germline, CDR1 is SGHRS and CDR2 YFSETQ. The CDR3 sequence is 13 residues long. V was cut by 2 bases and J by 8 bases, with 10 bases left in between. The CDR3 sequence is CASSFGVSGELFF. CDR3 bases: TGCGCCAGCAGCTTTGGTGTTTCTGGGGAGCTGTTTTTT. The full variable domain, in which reference TRBV5-1 and TRBJ2-2 provide the parts outside the CDR3, is KAGVTQTPRYLIKTRGQQVTLSCSPISGHRSVSWYQQTPGQGLQFLFEYFSETQRNKGNFPGRFSGRQFSNSRSEMNVSTLELGDSALYLCASSFGVSGELFFGEGSRLTVL.

V and J are TRBV27 and TRBJ2-1; 11 bases map to TRBD2. The CDR3 sequence is 19 residues long. V lost 3 bases and J lost 8; bases outside the gene matches: 18. In germline, CDR1 is MNHEY, CDR2 SMNVEV (reference sequence). The CDR3 nucleotides read TGTGCCAGCAGTTTGAGGCCCGGACTAGCGGGTTACTACGACGATGAGCAGTTCTTC. This codes for CASSLRPGLAGYYDDEQFF.

This clone was recorded once. V is TRBV10-3 and J is TRBJ2-1, with D possibly matching TRBD2 (6 bases). The CDR3 is made up of 14 amino acids. Deletions cut 4 bases from V and 9 bases from J, with 16 bases between. CDR1 ENHRY and CDR2 SYGVKD come from the germline V gene. This CDR3 reads CAISGRELASEQFF. The CDR3 DNA follows: TGTGCCATCAGTGGGAGGGAACTGGCTTCTGAGCAGTTCTTC.

V usage is TRBV28 and J usage is TRBJ1-4; TRBD1 might be the D (5 bases). The CDR3 is made up of 16 amino acids. The germline V gene encodes CDR1 MDHEN and CDR2 SYDVKM. V was pared by 0 bases and J by 6 bases, with 14 bases between. CDR3 sequence reads: CASSLWSNRQYEKLFF. The CDR3 coding sequence is TGTGCCAGCAGTTTATGGTCGAACAGACAGTATGAAAAACTGTTTTTT.

The gene calls are TRBV4-1 and TRBJ1-5; TRBD1 matches 7 bases. Germline trimming cut 0 bases from V and 3 bases from J; bases unmatched to any gene: 5. CDR1 and CDR2 from the germline V gene are MGHRA and YSYEKL. The CDR3 is made up of 16 amino acids. The CDR3 spells CASSQDRGTVNQPQHF. CDR3 in DNA: TGCGCCAGCAGCCAAGATCGAGGGACAGTCAATCAGCCCCAGCATTTT.

This sequence joins TRBV9 and TRBJ2-7; tentatively, D is TRBD1 (6 bases). The CDR3 is made up of 15 amino acids. Germline CDR1 is SGDLS and CDR2 is YYNGEE. Between the trimmed V and J ends, which lost 1 base and 2 bases, there was a span of 13 bases. CDR3 DNA: TGTGCCAGCAGCGTAACTTGGCAGGGGACCTACGAGCAGTACTTC. It is translated as CASSVTWQGTYEQYF.